These T cell receptor beta chains were read from a single sample in a study of blood T cell repertoires in COVID-19. Method: immunoSEQ multiplex PCR; TCRdb's copy keeps in-frame clones and lacks some. The sample lists some 150,000 clones; around four fifths were seen once. Source material: PBMCs or T cells enriched from blood (not recorded which). All receptors come from a woman between 35 and 50 years old who had recovered from COVID-19. Both conserved end residues are part of each CDR3. D genes are given only for firm matches. Rows give clone size only sometimes, using once, few, many, or a class for an expanded clone.

v_call: TRBV7-3; clone_size: few; cdr3_length: 13; j_call: TRBJ1-2; d_call: TRBD1; cdr3_aa: CASSPTGIYGYTF; cdr3_nt: TGTGCCAGCAGCCCGACAGGGATTTATGGCTACACCTTC
v_call: TRBV30; clone_size: -; cdr3_length: 13; j_call: TRBJ1-2; d_call: TRBD1; cdr3_aa: CAWSRQGADGYTF; cdr3_nt: TGTGCCTGGAGTAGGCAGGGGGCAGATGGCTACACCTTC
v_call: TRBV10-2; clone_size: -; cdr3_length: 16; j_call: TRBJ2-1; d_call: TRBD2; cdr3_aa: CASSEASGGLSNEQFF; cdr3_nt: TGCGCCAGCAGTGAGGCTAGCGGGGGGCTAAGCAATGAGCAGTTCTTC
v_call: TRBV19; clone_size: -; cdr3_length: 12; j_call: TRBJ1-1; d_call: -; cdr3_aa: CASSLAGIEAFF; cdr3_nt: TGTGCCAGTAGTTTGGCAGGGATTGAAGCTTTCTTT
v_call: TRBV11-2; clone_size: -; cdr3_length: 14; j_call: TRBJ1-6; d_call: TRBD1; cdr3_aa: CASSFGQGDSPLHF; cdr3_nt: TGTGCCAGCAGCTTCGGACAGGGTGATTCACCCCTCCACTTT
v_call: TRBV4-1; clone_size: -; cdr3_length: 16; j_call: TRBJ1-2; d_call: TRBD1; cdr3_aa: CASSQTTGGASYGYTF; cdr3_nt: TGCGCCAGCAGCCAAACAACAGGGGGCGCCTCCTATGGCTACACCTTC
v_call: TRBV27; clone_size: -; cdr3_length: 15; j_call: TRBJ1-1; d_call: -; cdr3_aa: CASSPGHLMNTEAFF; cdr3_nt: TGTGCCAGCAGCCCCGGACACCTTATGAACACTGAAGCTTTCTTT
v_call: TRBV6-5; clone_size: once; cdr3_length: 15; j_call: TRBJ2-2; d_call: -; cdr3_aa: CASSYDVGGTGELFF; cdr3_nt: TGTGCCAGCAGTTACGACGTGGGAGGCACCGGGGAGCTGTTTTTT
v_call: TRBV2; clone_size: -; cdr3_length: 15; j_call: TRBJ2-2; d_call: -; cdr3_aa: CASSTTAGNTGELFF; cdr3_nt: TGTGCCAGCAGTACGACAGCGGGGAACACCGGGGAGCTGTTTTTT
v_call: TRBV6-1; clone_size: -; cdr3_length: 15; j_call: TRBJ2-7; d_call: -; cdr3_aa: CATTARGGHMNEQYF; cdr3_nt: TGTGCCACCACTGCGAGAGGAGGGCATATGAACGAGCAGTACTTC
v_call: TRBV29-1; clone_size: -; cdr3_length: 15; j_call: TRBJ1-1; d_call: TRBD1; cdr3_aa: CSVGIGGLFNTEAFF; cdr3_nt: TGCAGCGTTGGGATAGGGGGCCTGTTTAACACTGAAGCTTTCTTT
v_call: TRBV30; clone_size: -; cdr3_length: 13; j_call: TRBJ1-1; d_call: -; cdr3_aa: CAWTRGLNTEAFF; cdr3_nt: TGTGCCTGGACTAGAGGTTTGAACACTGAAGCTTTCTTT
v_call: TRBV3-1/TRBV3-2; clone_size: -; cdr3_length: 15; j_call: TRBJ1-2; d_call: -; cdr3_aa: CASSQPDTGNYGYTF; cdr3_nt: TGTGCCAGCAGCCAACCGGACACAGGGAACTATGGCTACACCTTC
v_call: TRBV2; clone_size: -; cdr3_length: 15; j_call: TRBJ1-4; d_call: -; cdr3_aa: CASSTGTHGYEKLFF; cdr3_nt: TGTGCCAGCAGTACCGGGACACACGGCTATGAAAAACTGTTTTTT
v_call: TRBV27; clone_size: -; cdr3_length: 16; j_call: TRBJ2-1; d_call: TRBD2; cdr3_aa: CASSLLGTSGQHEQFF; cdr3_nt: TGTGCCAGCAGTTTATTAGGGACTAGCGGTCAGCATGAGCAGTTCTTC
v_call: TRBV7-6; clone_size: few; cdr3_length: 16; j_call: TRBJ2-1; d_call: TRBD2; cdr3_aa: CASSFRLAGLLNEQFF; cdr3_nt: TGTGCCAGCAGCTTCCGGTTAGCGGGACTGTTAAATGAGCAGTTCTTC
v_call: TRBV5-6; clone_size: -; cdr3_length: 14; j_call: TRBJ1-1; d_call: TRBD1; cdr3_aa: CASSRTGGDTEAFF; cdr3_nt: TGTGCCAGCAGCCGGACAGGGGGAGACACTGAAGCTTTCTTT
v_call: TRBV2; clone_size: -; cdr3_length: 14; j_call: TRBJ2-7; d_call: TRBD1; cdr3_aa: CASRDRDFSYEQYF; cdr3_nt: TGTGCCAGCAGGGACAGGGATTTTAGCTACGAGCAGTACTTC
v_call: TRBV9; clone_size: -; cdr3_length: 15; j_call: TRBJ2-1; d_call: TRBD2; cdr3_aa: CASSVGLAVNNEQFF; cdr3_nt: TGTGCCAGCAGCGTAGGACTAGCGGTAAACAATGAGCAGTTCTTC
v_call: TRBV5-1; clone_size: once; cdr3_length: 16; j_call: TRBJ2-7; d_call: -; cdr3_aa: CASSLYTGLASYEQYF; cdr3_nt: TGCGCCAGCAGCTTATACACGGGACTCGCCTCCTACGAGCAGTACTTC
v_call: TRBV4-2; clone_size: -; cdr3_length: 16; j_call: TRBJ2-3; d_call: TRBD2; cdr3_aa: CASSHGLAESTDTQYF; cdr3_nt: TGTGCCAGCAGCCACGGACTAGCGGAGAGCACAGATACGCAGTATTTT
v_call: TRBV6-6; clone_size: -; cdr3_length: 15; j_call: TRBJ2-5; d_call: TRBD2; cdr3_aa: CASRIGTSGEETQYF; cdr3_nt: TGTGCCAGCAGAATCGGGACTAGCGGTGAAGAGACCCAGTACTTC
v_call: TRBV24-1; clone_size: -; cdr3_length: 14; j_call: TRBJ1-5; d_call: TRBD1; cdr3_aa: CATRTGGWNQPQHF; cdr3_nt: TGTGCCACCAGGACAGGGGGATGGAATCAGCCCCAGCATTTT
v_call: TRBV7-9; clone_size: -; cdr3_length: 14; j_call: TRBJ2-7; d_call: -; cdr3_aa: CASSPPGEAYEQYF; cdr3_nt: TGTGCCAGCAGCCCTCCCGGGGAGGCCTACGAGCAGTACTTC
v_call: TRBV18; clone_size: -; cdr3_length: 14; j_call: TRBJ1-1; d_call: TRBD1; cdr3_aa: CASSTITGDAEAFF; cdr3_nt: TGTGCCAGCTCAACGATAACAGGGGACGCTGAAGCTTTCTTT
v_call: TRBV15; clone_size: -; cdr3_length: 15; j_call: TRBJ2-5; d_call: -; cdr3_aa: CATSTLGGGQETQYF; cdr3_nt: TGTGCCACCAGCACGTTAGGAGGTGGGCAAGAGACCCAGTACTTC
v_call: TRBV18; clone_size: -; cdr3_length: 13; j_call: TRBJ2-7; d_call: -; cdr3_aa: CASSRDISYEQYF; cdr3_nt: TGTGCCAGCTCACGGGACATCTCCTACGAGCAGTACTTC
v_call: TRBV15; clone_size: few; cdr3_length: 15; j_call: TRBJ2-5; d_call: TRBD1; cdr3_aa: CATSRGGQGQETQYF; cdr3_nt: TGTGCCACCAGCAGAGGAGGACAGGGTCAAGAGACCCAGTACTTC
v_call: TRBV5-1; clone_size: -; cdr3_length: 15; j_call: TRBJ2-2; d_call: TRBD2; cdr3_aa: CASSSSGGDGGELFF; cdr3_nt: TGCGCCAGCAGCTCATCCGGGGGGGACGGCGGGGAGCTGTTTTTT
v_call: TRBV9; clone_size: -; cdr3_length: 17; j_call: TRBJ2-1; d_call: TRBD1; cdr3_aa: CASSVGDRVDAYNEQFF; cdr3_nt: TGTGCCAGCAGCGTAGGGGACAGGGTAGATGCATACAATGAGCAGTTCTTC
v_call: TRBV5-1; clone_size: once; cdr3_length: 14; j_call: TRBJ1-5; d_call: TRBD1; cdr3_aa: CASSTSGGEEPQHF; cdr3_nt: TGCGCCAGCAGCACCTCAGGGGGCGAAGAGCCCCAGCATTTT
v_call: TRBV5-1; clone_size: -; cdr3_length: 15; j_call: TRBJ1-2; d_call: TRBD1; cdr3_aa: CASSLETGVSYGYTF; cdr3_nt: TGCGCCAGCAGCTTGGAGACAGGGGTTTCCTATGGCTACACCTTC
v_call: TRBV6-5; clone_size: few; cdr3_length: 14; j_call: TRBJ2-5; d_call: -; cdr3_aa: CASTRPGGGETQYF; cdr3_nt: TGTGCCAGCACTCGACCTGGTGGCGGGGAGACCCAGTACTTC
v_call: TRBV4-1; clone_size: -; cdr3_length: 15; j_call: TRBJ2-7; d_call: -; cdr3_aa: CASSLRTGSSYEQYF; cdr3_nt: TGCGCCAGCAGCCTTCGGACGGGAAGTTCCTACGAGCAGTACTTC
v_call: TRBV3-1/TRBV3-2; clone_size: few; cdr3_length: 15; j_call: TRBJ2-5; d_call: TRBD2; cdr3_aa: CASSQDPGRAETQYF; cdr3_nt: TGTGCCAGCAGCCAAGATCCGGGGAGGGCGGAGACCCAGTACTTC
v_call: TRBV3-1/TRBV3-2; clone_size: once; cdr3_length: 13; j_call: TRBJ2-7; d_call: -; cdr3_aa: CASSQTQGGEQYF; cdr3_nt: TGTGCCAGCAGCCAAACCCAGGGGGGCGAGCAGTACTTC
v_call: TRBV9; clone_size: -; cdr3_length: 13; j_call: TRBJ2-3; d_call: -; cdr3_aa: CASSEQRTDTQYF; cdr3_nt: TGTGCCAGCAGCGAACAGCGCACAGATACGCAGTATTTT
v_call: TRBV7-8; clone_size: -; cdr3_length: 18; j_call: TRBJ1-5; d_call: -; cdr3_aa: CASSRVGEGVYSNQPQHF; cdr3_nt: TGTGCCAGCAGCCGAGTCGGGGAGGGGGTGTATAGCAATCAGCCCCAGCATTTT
v_call: TRBV4-1; clone_size: -; cdr3_length: 15; j_call: TRBJ2-7; d_call: -; cdr3_aa: CASSQDRGSLYEQYF; cdr3_nt: TGCGCCAGCAGCCAAGATCGGGGGTCACTCTACGAGCAGTACTTC
v_call: TRBV5-6; clone_size: -; cdr3_length: 13; j_call: TRBJ1-2; d_call: -; cdr3_aa: CASSLGADYGYTF; cdr3_nt: TGTGCCAGCAGCTTGGGTGCGGACTATGGCTACACCTTC
v_call: TRBV3-1/TRBV3-2; clone_size: few; cdr3_length: 14; j_call: TRBJ2-1; d_call: TRBD2; cdr3_aa: CASSQALGGNEQFF; cdr3_nt: TGTGCCAGCAGCCAAGCGCTGGGGGGGAATGAGCAGTTCTTC